These 26 T cell receptor beta chains originate from one sample sequenced in a study of shared clonotypes between healthy human individuals. Here immunoSEQ multiplex PCR was the method, and the copy in TCRdb shows in-frame clones only, minus some. The sample has some 2,500,000 clones, 93% seen once. Sequences were obtained from naive CD4+ T cells from PBMCs. Subset reported: CD45RA+ positively selected. The receptors shown here come from a man aged 18 to 29 in good health. Some clones in this sample may be carry-over from other donors' samples.

The chain is built from TRBV27 and TRBJ2-5; 7 nucleotides agree with TRBD2. The CDR3 sequence is 14 residues long. V shed 3 bases, J shed 4 bases, and the junction held 5 bases outside the gene matches. Germline CDR1 MNHEY, CDR2 SMNVEV (reference sequence). The CDR3 bases are TGTGCCAGCAGTTTTACGGCGGGGGTAGAGACCCAGTACTTC. Amino acid sequence: CASSFTAGVETQYF.

This chain uses TRBV15 with TRBJ1-5; TRBD1 aligns across 12 bases. V lost 4 bases and J lost 12; bases outside the gene matches: 13. The CDR3 spans 16 residues. CDR1 and CDR2 from the germline V gene are LNHNV and YYDKDF (reference sequence). CDR3 amino acids: CATSTGTGGLVSGQHF. As DNA, the CDR3 is TGTGCCACCAGCACGGGGACAGGGGGCCTCGTGAGTGGCCAGCATTTT.

V usage is TRBV6-6 and J usage is TRBJ2-7; TRBD1 aligns across 7 bases. The CDR3 runs 14 residues. V gave up 5 bases and J gave up 6 bases; unmatched junction bases: 10. Germline V gene sequence: CDR1 MNHNY, CDR2 SVGAGI (reference sequence). CDR3 residues: CASSRRAGGGEQYF. The CDR3, as DNA: TGTGCCAGCAGTCGCCGGGCAGGGGGTGGCGAGCAGTACTTC.

The genes are TRBV21-1 and TRBJ2-2. TRBV21-1 is a documented pseudogene. The CDR3 consists of 22 residues. The CDR3 DNA is TGTGCCAGCAGCAAAGCGCTGAGGGACCCCCGGGATGGAGGAGTTAACACCGGGGAGCTGTTTTTT. Protein product: CASSKALRDPRDGGVNTGELFF.

The rearrangement links TRBV11-2 to TRBJ1-2, with 7 bases lining up with TRBD1. CDR3 size: 16 residues. With 3 bases clipped from V and 3 bases from J, the junction kept 10 bases outside the gene matches. Germline V gene lookup returns CDR1 SGHAT and CDR2 FQNNGV. The CDR3 bases are TGTGCCAGCAGCTTGGATGTGATTCAGGGGGACTATGGCTACACCTTC. It is translated as CASSLDVIQGDYGYTF.

The V gene is TRBV9, the J gene TRBJ2-3; possibly TRBD1 or TRBD2 for D (6 bases each). The CDR3 contains 13 residues. The V gene lost 4 bases and the J gene lost 6 bases, with 12 bases spanning the gap. Germline values: CDR1 SGDLS, CDR2 YYNGEE. The CDR3 sequence: CASSSKGGDTQYF. DNA for the CDR3: TGTGCCAGCAGCTCAAAGGGGGGCGATACGCAGTATTTT. Filled out from reference TRBV9 and TRBJ2-3, the complete variable domain reads DSGVTQTPKHLITATGQRVTLRCSPRSGDLSVYWYQQSLDQGLQFLIQYYNGEERAKGNILERFSAQQFPDLHSELNLSSLELGDSALYFCASSSKGGDTQYFGPGTRLTVL.

The chain joins TRBV7-2 to TRBJ1-5, with D maybe TRBD1 (6 bases). From germline, CDR1 is SGHTA and CDR2 FQGNSA. CDR3 length equals 17 residues. V gave up 2 bases and J gave up 3 bases, with 17 bases separating them. CDR3 in amino acids: CASSLSWIRGVNQPQHF. In DNA form, the CDR3 reads TGTGCCAGCAGCTTATCCTGGATCAGGGGCGTCAATCAGCCCCAGCATTTT.

This chain uses TRBV7-2 with TRBJ2-1; no clear D. Germline V gene sequence: CDR1 SGHTA, CDR2 FQGNSA. V was trimmed by 6 bases and J by 7 bases, leaving 10 bases between them. This CDR3 is 12 amino acids long. DNA for the CDR3: TGTGCCAGCAGGGCCGCGCAAAATGAGCAGTTCTTC. Its translation is CASRAAQNEQFF.

This chain connects TRBV27 to TRBJ1-1, with TRBD1 as a possible D gene (5 bases). CDR3 length equals 13 residues. Trimming left V 8 bases short and J 10 bases short, with 20 bases between. The germline V gene has CDR1 MNHEY and CDR2 SMNVEV (reference sequence). CDR3 nucleotide sequence: TGTGCCAGCTCCCCCGTGTCCGGTAGGGGAGCTTTCTTT. This gives the protein CASSPVSGRGAFF.

The genes are TRBV5-8 and TRBJ1-5; D is unclear. CDR3 length: 17 residues. Per the germline V gene, CDR1 is SGHTS and CDR2 is YDEGEE. Trimming pared 2 bases from V and 5 bases from J, leaving 20 bases between. Here the CDR3 reads CASSFISVRDRDQPQHF. For the CDR3, the DNA is TGTGCCAGCAGCTTTATTTCAGTAAGGGATAGGGATCAGCCCCAGCATTTT. The entire variable domain, with the rest obtained from reference TRBV5-8 and TRBJ1-5, is as follows: EAGVTQSPTHLIKTRGQQATLRCSPISGHTSVYWYQQALGLGLQFLLWYDEGEERNRGNFPPRFSGRQFPNYSSELNVNALELEDSALYLCASSFISVRDRDQPQHFGDGTRLSIL.

The chain recombines TRBV11-2 with TRBJ1-4; tentatively, D is TRBD1 (5 bases). Germline V CDR1 and CDR2: SGHAT, FQNNGV. The CDR3 is 16 residues long. V dropped 7 bases and J dropped 1 base, with 16 bases sitting between them. The CDR3 loop is CASTRTMGRTNEKLFF. As DNA, the CDR3 is TGTGCCAGCACGCGGACCATGGGGCGAACTAATGAAAAACTGTTTTTT. The full variable domain, its missing parts supplied by reference TRBV11-2 and TRBJ1-4, is EAGVAQSPRYKIIEKRQSVAFWCNPISGHATLYWYQQILGQGPKLLIQFQNNGVVDDSQLPKDRFSAERLKGVDSTLKIQPAKLEDSAVYLCASTRTMGRTNEKLFFGSGTQLSVL.

The chain employs TRBV7-8 and TRBJ1-5; 7 bases agree with TRBD1. V lost 3 bases to trimming and J lost 6 bases; unmatched junction nucleotides: 20. In germline, CDR1 is SGHVS, CDR2 FQNEAQ. The CDR3 loop spans 19 amino acids. The CDR3 DNA is TGTGCCAGCAGCTTCGCACCACTCCAATCGACAGGGAGGACTCAGCCCCAGCATTTT. Its protein product is CASSFAPLQSTGRTQPQHF.

This chain joins TRBV30 and TRBJ2-1, with D tentatively TRBD2 (6 bases). V was shortened by 5 bases and J by 1 base, with 6 bases between the two germline ends. The CDR3 totals 12 residues. The germline V gene encodes CDR1 GTSNPN and CDR2 SVGIG (reference sequence). The CDR3 region has the DNA TGTGCCTGGGGAGGGTCCTACAATGAGCAGTTCTTC. This codes for CAWGGSYNEQFF.

The chain couples TRBV28 to TRBJ2-7; 10 positions match TRBD1. Germline V gene lookup returns CDR1 MDHEN and CDR2 SYDVKM. The V gene end was trimmed by 5 bases and the J gene end by 5 bases; junction bases not matched to a gene: 12. This CDR3 spans 16 amino acids. The CDR3, as DNA: TGTGCCAGCAGTCTCAATCGACAGGGGGCGCGCCACGAGCAGTACTTC. Translated, it gives CASSLNRQGARHEQYF.

The chain employs TRBV2 and TRBJ1-1; D remains unclear. From germline, CDR1 is SNHLY and CDR2 FYNNEI. This CDR3 spans 14 amino acids. Deletions cut 4 bases from V and 0 bases from J, with 9 bases between. The CDR3 here is CASSADGVNTEAFF. The CDR3 region has the DNA TGTGCCAGCAGTGCGGACGGGGTGAACACTGAAGCTTTCTTT.

The sample holds one count of this clone. The chain recombines TRBV19 with TRBJ1-1, with D tentatively TRBD1 (5 bases). The germline V gene has CDR1 LNHDA and CDR2 SQIVND (reference sequence). This CDR3 is built from 14 residues. The V end was cut by 3 bases, the J end by 0 bases, with 8 bases between. The CDR3 DNA reads as TGTGCCAGTAGTATGTTGGGGGTGAACACTGAAGCTTTCTTT. Translated: CASSMLGVNTEAFF. The full variable domain, completed using reference TRBV19 and TRBJ1-1, is DGGITQSPKYLFRKEGQNVTLSCEQNLNHDAMYWYRQDPGQGLRLIYYSQIVNDFQKGDIAEGYSVSREKKESFPLTVTSAQKNPTAFYLCASSMLGVNTEAFFGQGTRLTVV.

The chain has TRBV18 and TRBJ1-2, with 9 bases identical to TRBD1. Losses at the gene ends were 0 bases for V and 4 bases for J; bases not matched to a gene: 3. The CDR3 runs 15 residues. CDR1 KGHSH and CDR2 LQKENI come from the germline V gene. The CDR3 sequence is CASSPPVGQGYGYTF. DNA for the CDR3: TGTGCCAGCTCACCACCGGTGGGACAGGGCTATGGCTACACCTTC.

The chain couples TRBV2 to TRBJ2-2; D gene unclear. Germline V gene data show CDR1 as SNHLY and CDR2 as FYNNEI. V was trimmed by 6 bases and J by 6 bases, leaving 11 bases between them. The CDR3 is 13 amino acids. The CDR3 bases are TGTGCCAGCAGAGGCGTAGGGTCCGGGGAGCTGTTTTTT. Translated, it gives CASRGVGSGELFF.

This chain connects TRBV5-1 to TRBJ1-3; D gene ambiguous. Germline-derived CDR1 and CDR2 are SGHRS and YFSETQ. Trimming shortened V by 0 bases and J by 1 base, and 14 bases separated the two germline ends. The CDR3 contains 17 residues. The chain's CDR3 is CASSLAGRRTSGNTIYF. The CDR3 DNA follows: TGCGCCAGCAGCTTGGCTGGTAGGCGGACTTCTGGAAACACCATATATTTT. The full variable domain, its missing parts supplied by reference TRBV5-1 and TRBJ1-3, is KAGVTQTPRYLIKTRGQQVTLSCSPISGHRSVSWYQQTPGQGLQFLFEYFSETQRNKGNFPGRFSGRQFSNSRSEMNVSTLELGDSALYLCASSLAGRRTSGNTIYFGEGSWLTVV.

CDR3 protein: CASRAGGPYEQYF. CDR3 DNA: TGTGCCAGCAGGGCGGGCGGGCCCTACGAGCAGTACTTC. V is TRBV6-5 and J is TRBJ2-7, with D tentatively TRBD2 (5 bases). This CDR3 spans 13 amino acids. V was pared by 6 bases and J by 2 bases, with 11 bases between. Germline V lookup: CDR1 MNHEY, CDR2 SVGAGI.

The V and J genes are TRBV28 and TRBJ2-1; 7 nucleotides line up with TRBD2. The CDR3 runs 16 residues. The ends lost 4 bases at V and 7 bases at J; junction bases unmatched: 13. Germline CDR1 MDHEN, CDR2 SYDVKM. CDR3 loop: CASSSSGAGVSNEQFF. The CDR3 DNA is TGTGCCAGCAGTTCCTCTGGGGCGGGAGTTTCGAATGAGCAGTTCTTC.

This sequence joins TRBV28 and TRBJ2-2; no firm D call. Trimming stripped 5 bases from V and 5 bases from J, with 21 bases between. Germline values: CDR1 MDHEN, CDR2 SYDVKM. This CDR3 region has 17 residues. CDR3 in DNA: TGTGCCAGCAGTCTGACGGACCCCCTCCTGGGGACCGGGGAGCTGTTTTTT. Translated: CASSLTDPLLGTGELFF.

The chain is built from TRBV25-1 and TRBJ1-2; D unresolved. Per germline, CDR1 MGHDK and CDR2 SYGVNS. Trimming pared 6 bases from V and 2 bases from J, leaving 10 bases between. The CDR3 is 13 residues long. The CDR3 protein is CASRYRDNYGYTF. CDR3 in DNA: TGTGCCAGCAGATATCGCGACAACTATGGCTACACCTTC.

The CDR3 bases are TGTGCCATCAGTGCGGCAGGAGTCACTGAAGCTTTCTTT. The encoded protein is CAISAAGVTEAFF. The chain recombines TRBV10-3 with TRBJ1-1; unclear D gene. Trimming left V 4 bases short and J 4 bases short, with 10 bases between. This CDR3 comprises 13 residues. Germline loops: CDR1 ENHRY, CDR2 SYGVKD.

The chain combines TRBV4-1 with TRBJ1-3; D is perhaps TRBD1 (5 bases). CDR3 length: 18 residues. Trimming shortened V by 1 base and J by 1 base, and 17 bases separated the two germline ends. Germline CDR1 MGHRA, CDR2 YSYEKL. The CDR3 loop reads CASSQGVRGRISGNTIYF. The CDR3 region has the DNA TGCGCCAGCAGCCAAGGGGTGAGGGGAAGGATATCTGGAAACACCATATATTTT.

The chain uses TRBV19 and TRBJ2-7; tentatively, D is TRBD2 (7 bases). This CDR3 has 13 residues. With 5 bases removed from V and 6 bases from J, the gap between germline ends came to 14 bases. Looked up from germline, CDR1 is LNHDA and CDR2 is SQIVND (reference sequence). CDR3 sequence: CASSQNRGGEQYF. The DNA for the CDR3 is TGTGCCAGTAGTCAAAATAGGGGGGGCGAGCAGTACTTC.